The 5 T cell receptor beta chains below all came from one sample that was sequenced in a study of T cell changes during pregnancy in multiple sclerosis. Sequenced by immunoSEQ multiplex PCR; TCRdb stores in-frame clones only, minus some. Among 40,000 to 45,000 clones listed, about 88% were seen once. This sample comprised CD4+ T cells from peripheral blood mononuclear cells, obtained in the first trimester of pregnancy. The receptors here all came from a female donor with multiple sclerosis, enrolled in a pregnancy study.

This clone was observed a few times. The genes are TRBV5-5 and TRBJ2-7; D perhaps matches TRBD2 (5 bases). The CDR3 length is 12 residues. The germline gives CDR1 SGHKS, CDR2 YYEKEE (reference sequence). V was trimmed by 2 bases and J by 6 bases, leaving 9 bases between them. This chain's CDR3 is CASSFGGREQYF. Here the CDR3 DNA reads TGTGCCAGCAGCTTTGGCGGGCGCGAGCAGTACTTC.

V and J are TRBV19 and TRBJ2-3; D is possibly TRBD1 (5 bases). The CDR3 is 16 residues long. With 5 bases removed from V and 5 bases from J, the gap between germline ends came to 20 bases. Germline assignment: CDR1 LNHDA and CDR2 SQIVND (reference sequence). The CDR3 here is CASSSGAGGKRDTQYF. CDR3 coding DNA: TGTGCCAGTAGTTCTGGGGCCGGTGGCAAGAGAGATACGCAGTATTTT.

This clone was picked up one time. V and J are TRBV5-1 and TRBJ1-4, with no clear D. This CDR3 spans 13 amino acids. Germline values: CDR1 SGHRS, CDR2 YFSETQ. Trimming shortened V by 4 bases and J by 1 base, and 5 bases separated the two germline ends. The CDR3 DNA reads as TGCGCCAGCAGCGAACAAACTAATGAAAAACTGTTTTTT. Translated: CASSEQTNEKLFF. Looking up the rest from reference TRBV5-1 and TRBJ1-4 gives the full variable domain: KAGVTQTPRYLIKTRGQQVTLSCSPISGHRSVSWYQQTPGQGLQFLFEYFSETQRNKGNFPGRFSGRQFSNSRSEMNVSTLELGDSALYLCASSEQTNEKLFFGSGTQLSVL.

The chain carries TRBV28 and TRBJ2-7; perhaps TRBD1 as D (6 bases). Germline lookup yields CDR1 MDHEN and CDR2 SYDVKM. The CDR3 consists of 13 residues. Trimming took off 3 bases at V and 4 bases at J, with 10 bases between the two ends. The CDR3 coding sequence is TGTGCCAGCAGTTTGATGGGGGCGTACGAGCAGTACTTC. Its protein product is CASSLMGAYEQYF.

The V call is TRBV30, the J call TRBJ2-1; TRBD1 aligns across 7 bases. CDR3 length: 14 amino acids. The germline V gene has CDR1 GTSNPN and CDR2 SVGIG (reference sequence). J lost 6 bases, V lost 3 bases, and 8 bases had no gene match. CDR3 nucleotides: TGTGCCTGGAGAGTCCTTGACAGGGCCAATGAGCAGTTCTTC. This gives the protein CAWRVLDRANEQFF. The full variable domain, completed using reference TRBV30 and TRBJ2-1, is SQTIHQWPATLVQPVGSPLSLECTVEGTSNPNLYWYRQAAGRGLQLLFYSVGIGQISSEVPQNLSASRPQDRQFILSSKKLLLSDSGFYLCAWRVLDRANEQFFGPGTRLTVL.